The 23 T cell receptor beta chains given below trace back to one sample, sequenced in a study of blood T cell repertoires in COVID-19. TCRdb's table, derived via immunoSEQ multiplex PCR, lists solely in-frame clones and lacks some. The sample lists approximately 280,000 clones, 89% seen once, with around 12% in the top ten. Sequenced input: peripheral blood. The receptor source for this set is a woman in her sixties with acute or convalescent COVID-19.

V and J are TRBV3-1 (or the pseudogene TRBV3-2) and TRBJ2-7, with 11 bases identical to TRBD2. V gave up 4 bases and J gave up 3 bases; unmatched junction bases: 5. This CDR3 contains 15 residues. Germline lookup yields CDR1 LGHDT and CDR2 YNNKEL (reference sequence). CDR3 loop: CASSPSGGLYYEQYF. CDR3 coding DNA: TGTGCCAGCAGCCCTAGCGGGGGGCTATACTACGAGCAGTACTTC.

The CDR3 bases are TGTGCCAGCAGCACATACAGGGGGCGGAATGAAAAACTGTTTTTT. The encoded protein is CASSTYRGRNEKLFF. The rearrangement uses TRBV21-1 and TRBJ1-4; TRBD1, the table's D call, lacks a check against the DNA. TRBV21-1 is a listed pseudogene. CDR3 length: 15 amino acids.

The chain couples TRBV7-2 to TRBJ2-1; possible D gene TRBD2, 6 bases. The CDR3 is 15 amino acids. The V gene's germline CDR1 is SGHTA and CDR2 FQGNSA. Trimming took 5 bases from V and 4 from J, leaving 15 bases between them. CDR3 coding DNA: TGTGCCAGCAGCATAGGGCGGGAAGGTTACAATGAGCAGTTCTTC. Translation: CASSIGREGYNEQFF.

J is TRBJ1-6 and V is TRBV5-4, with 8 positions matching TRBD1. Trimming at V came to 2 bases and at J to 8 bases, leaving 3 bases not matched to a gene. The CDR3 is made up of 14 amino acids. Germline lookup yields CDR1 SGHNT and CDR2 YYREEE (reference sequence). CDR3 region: CASSLTGGYSPLHF. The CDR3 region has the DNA TGTGCCAGCAGCTTAACAGGGGGTTATTCACCCCTCCACTTT.

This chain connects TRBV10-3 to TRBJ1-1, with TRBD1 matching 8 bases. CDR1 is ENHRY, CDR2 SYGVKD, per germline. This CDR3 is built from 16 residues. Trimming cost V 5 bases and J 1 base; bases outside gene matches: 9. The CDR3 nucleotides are TGTGCCATCAGTCCCCCGACAGGGGCCCGGAACACTGAAGCTTTCTTT. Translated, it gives CAISPPTGARNTEAFF.

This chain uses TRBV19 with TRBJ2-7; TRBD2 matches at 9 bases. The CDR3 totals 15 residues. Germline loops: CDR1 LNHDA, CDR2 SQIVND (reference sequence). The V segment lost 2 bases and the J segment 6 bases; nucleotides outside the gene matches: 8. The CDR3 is CASSISGGRAGEQYF. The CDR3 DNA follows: TGTGCCAGTAGTATATCCGGCGGGAGGGCCGGCGAGCAGTACTTC. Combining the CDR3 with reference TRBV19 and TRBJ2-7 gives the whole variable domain DGGITQSPKYLFRKEGQNVTLSCEQNLNHDAMYWYRQDPGQGLRLIYYSQIVNDFQKGDIAEGYSVSREKKESFPLTVTSAQKNPTAFYLCASSISGGRAGEQYFGPGTRLTVT.

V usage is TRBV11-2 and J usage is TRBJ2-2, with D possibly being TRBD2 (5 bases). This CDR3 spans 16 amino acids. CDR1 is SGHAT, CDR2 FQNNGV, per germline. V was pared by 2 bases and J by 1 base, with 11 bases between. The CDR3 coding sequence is TGTGCCAGCAGCTTATTCCTTGCGGGGAACACCGGGGAGCTGTTTTTT. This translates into CASSLFLAGNTGELFF.

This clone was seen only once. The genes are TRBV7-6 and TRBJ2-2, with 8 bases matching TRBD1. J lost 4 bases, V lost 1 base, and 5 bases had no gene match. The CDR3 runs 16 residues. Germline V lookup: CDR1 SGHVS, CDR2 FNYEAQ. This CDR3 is CASSLGTGTGTGELFF. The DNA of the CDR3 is TGTGCCAGCAGCTTAGGGACAGGGACGGGCACCGGGGAGCTGTTTTTT.

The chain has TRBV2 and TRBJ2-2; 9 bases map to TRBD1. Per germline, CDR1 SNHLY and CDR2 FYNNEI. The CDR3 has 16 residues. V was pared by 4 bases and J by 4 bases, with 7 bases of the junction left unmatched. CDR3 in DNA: TGTGCCAGCAGTGTGGGACAGGGACGCCTCACCGGGGAGCTGTTTTTT. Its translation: CASSVGQGRLTGELFF.

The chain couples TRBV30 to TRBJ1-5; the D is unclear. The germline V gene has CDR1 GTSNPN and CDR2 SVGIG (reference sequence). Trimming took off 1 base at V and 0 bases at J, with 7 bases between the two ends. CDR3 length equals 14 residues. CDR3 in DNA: TGTGCCTGGAGTGAACTATATAGCAATCAGCCCCAGCATTTT. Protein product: CAWSELYSNQPQHF.

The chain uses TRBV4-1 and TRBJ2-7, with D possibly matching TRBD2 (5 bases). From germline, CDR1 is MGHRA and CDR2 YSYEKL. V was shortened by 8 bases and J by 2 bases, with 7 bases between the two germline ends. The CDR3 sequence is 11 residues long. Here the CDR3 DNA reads TGCGCCAGCGGGAGTCCCTACGAGCAGTACTTC. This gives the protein CASGSPYEQYF.

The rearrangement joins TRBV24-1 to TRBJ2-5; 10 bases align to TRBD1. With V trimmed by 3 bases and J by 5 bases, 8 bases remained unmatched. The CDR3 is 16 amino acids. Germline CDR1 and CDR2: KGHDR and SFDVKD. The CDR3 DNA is TGTGCCACCAGTGATAACCGGGACAGGGGTTGGGAGACCCAGTACTTC. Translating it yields CATSDNRDRGWETQYF.

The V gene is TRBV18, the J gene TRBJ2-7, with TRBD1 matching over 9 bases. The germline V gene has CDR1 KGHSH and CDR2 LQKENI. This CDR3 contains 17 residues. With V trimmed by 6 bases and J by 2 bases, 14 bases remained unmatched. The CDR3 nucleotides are TGTGCCAGCTCCCTATTCTCCGGGACAGGGTTCGCCTACGAGCAGTACTTC. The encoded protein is CASSLFSGTGFAYEQYF.

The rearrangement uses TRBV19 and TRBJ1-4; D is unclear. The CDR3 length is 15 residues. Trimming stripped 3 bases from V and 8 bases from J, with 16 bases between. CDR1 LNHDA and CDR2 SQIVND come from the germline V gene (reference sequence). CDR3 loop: CASSMAPSAGEKLFF. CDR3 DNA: TGTGCCAGTAGTATGGCCCCATCGGCGGGAGAAAAACTGTTTTTT.

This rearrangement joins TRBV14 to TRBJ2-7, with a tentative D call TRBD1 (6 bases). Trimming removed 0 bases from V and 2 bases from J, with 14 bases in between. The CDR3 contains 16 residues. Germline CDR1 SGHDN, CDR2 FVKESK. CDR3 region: CASSQDGRGFTYEQYF. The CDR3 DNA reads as TGTGCCAGCAGCCAAGATGGAAGGGGGTTCACCTACGAGCAGTACTTC.

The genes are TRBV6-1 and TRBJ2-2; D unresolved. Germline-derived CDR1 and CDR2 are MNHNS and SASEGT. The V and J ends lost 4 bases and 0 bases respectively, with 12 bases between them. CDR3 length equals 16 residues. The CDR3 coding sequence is TGTGCCAGCAGTGGGAGAAGCGCGGCGAACACCGGGGAGCTGTTTTTT. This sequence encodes CASSGRSAANTGELFF.

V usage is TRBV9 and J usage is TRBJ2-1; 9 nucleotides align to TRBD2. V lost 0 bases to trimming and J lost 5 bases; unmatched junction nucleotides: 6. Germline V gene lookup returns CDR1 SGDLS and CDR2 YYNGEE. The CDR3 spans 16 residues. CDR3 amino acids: CASSVGGAGGNNEQFF. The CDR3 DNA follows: TGTGCCAGCAGCGTAGGGGGAGCGGGGGGAAACAATGAGCAGTTCTTC.

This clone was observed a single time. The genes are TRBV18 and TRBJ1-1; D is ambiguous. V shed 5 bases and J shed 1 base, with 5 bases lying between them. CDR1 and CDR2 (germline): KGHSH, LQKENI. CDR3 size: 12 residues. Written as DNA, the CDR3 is TGTGCCAGCTCAGCGCAGAACACTGAAGCTTTCTTT. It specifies CASSAQNTEAFF. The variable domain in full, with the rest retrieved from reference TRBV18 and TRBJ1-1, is NAGVMQNPRHLVRRRGQEARLRCSPMKGHSHVYWYRQLPEEGLKFMVYLQKENIIDESGMPKERFSAEFPKEGPSILRIQQVVRGDSAAYFCASSAQNTEAFFGQGTRLTVV.

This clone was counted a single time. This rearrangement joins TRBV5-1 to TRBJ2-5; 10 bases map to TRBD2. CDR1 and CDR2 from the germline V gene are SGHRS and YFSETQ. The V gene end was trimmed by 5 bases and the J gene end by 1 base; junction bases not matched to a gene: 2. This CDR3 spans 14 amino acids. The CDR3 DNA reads TGCGCCAGCAGGGCTAGCGGGAGCCAAGAGACCCAGTACTTC. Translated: CASRASGSQETQYF.

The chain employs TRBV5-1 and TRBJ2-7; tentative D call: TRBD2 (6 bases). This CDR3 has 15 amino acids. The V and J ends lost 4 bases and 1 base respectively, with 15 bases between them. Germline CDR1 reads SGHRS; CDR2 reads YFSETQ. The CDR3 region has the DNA TGCGCCAGCAGCCTGGGCGGGGTAGTTTCCTACGAGCAGTACTTC. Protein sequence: CASSLGGVVSYEQYF.

Written as DNA, the CDR3 is TGCAGCGTTGAAAACGGAGACAGTTTGTTTTTT. Protein product: CSVENGDSLFF. The chain employs TRBV29-1 and TRBJ1-4; perhaps TRBD1 as D (5 bases). The CDR3 has 11 residues. Germline assignment: CDR1 SQVTM and CDR2 ANQGSEA. Trimming left V 2 bases short and J 15 bases short, with 13 bases between.

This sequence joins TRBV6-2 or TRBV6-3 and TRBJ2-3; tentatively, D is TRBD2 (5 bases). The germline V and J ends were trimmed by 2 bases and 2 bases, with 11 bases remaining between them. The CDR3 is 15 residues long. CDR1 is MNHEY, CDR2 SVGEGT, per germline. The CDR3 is CASSYGRDPTDTQYF. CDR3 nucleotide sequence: TGTGCCAGCAGTTACGGCCGGGATCCCACAGATACGCAGTATTTT.

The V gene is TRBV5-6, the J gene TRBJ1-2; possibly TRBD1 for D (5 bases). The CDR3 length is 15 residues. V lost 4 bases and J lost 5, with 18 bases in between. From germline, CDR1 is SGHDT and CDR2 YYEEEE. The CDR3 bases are TGTGCCAGCAGCGGGTCGGGGGTATTTGCGTATGGCTACACCTTC. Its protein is CASSGSGVFAYGYTF.